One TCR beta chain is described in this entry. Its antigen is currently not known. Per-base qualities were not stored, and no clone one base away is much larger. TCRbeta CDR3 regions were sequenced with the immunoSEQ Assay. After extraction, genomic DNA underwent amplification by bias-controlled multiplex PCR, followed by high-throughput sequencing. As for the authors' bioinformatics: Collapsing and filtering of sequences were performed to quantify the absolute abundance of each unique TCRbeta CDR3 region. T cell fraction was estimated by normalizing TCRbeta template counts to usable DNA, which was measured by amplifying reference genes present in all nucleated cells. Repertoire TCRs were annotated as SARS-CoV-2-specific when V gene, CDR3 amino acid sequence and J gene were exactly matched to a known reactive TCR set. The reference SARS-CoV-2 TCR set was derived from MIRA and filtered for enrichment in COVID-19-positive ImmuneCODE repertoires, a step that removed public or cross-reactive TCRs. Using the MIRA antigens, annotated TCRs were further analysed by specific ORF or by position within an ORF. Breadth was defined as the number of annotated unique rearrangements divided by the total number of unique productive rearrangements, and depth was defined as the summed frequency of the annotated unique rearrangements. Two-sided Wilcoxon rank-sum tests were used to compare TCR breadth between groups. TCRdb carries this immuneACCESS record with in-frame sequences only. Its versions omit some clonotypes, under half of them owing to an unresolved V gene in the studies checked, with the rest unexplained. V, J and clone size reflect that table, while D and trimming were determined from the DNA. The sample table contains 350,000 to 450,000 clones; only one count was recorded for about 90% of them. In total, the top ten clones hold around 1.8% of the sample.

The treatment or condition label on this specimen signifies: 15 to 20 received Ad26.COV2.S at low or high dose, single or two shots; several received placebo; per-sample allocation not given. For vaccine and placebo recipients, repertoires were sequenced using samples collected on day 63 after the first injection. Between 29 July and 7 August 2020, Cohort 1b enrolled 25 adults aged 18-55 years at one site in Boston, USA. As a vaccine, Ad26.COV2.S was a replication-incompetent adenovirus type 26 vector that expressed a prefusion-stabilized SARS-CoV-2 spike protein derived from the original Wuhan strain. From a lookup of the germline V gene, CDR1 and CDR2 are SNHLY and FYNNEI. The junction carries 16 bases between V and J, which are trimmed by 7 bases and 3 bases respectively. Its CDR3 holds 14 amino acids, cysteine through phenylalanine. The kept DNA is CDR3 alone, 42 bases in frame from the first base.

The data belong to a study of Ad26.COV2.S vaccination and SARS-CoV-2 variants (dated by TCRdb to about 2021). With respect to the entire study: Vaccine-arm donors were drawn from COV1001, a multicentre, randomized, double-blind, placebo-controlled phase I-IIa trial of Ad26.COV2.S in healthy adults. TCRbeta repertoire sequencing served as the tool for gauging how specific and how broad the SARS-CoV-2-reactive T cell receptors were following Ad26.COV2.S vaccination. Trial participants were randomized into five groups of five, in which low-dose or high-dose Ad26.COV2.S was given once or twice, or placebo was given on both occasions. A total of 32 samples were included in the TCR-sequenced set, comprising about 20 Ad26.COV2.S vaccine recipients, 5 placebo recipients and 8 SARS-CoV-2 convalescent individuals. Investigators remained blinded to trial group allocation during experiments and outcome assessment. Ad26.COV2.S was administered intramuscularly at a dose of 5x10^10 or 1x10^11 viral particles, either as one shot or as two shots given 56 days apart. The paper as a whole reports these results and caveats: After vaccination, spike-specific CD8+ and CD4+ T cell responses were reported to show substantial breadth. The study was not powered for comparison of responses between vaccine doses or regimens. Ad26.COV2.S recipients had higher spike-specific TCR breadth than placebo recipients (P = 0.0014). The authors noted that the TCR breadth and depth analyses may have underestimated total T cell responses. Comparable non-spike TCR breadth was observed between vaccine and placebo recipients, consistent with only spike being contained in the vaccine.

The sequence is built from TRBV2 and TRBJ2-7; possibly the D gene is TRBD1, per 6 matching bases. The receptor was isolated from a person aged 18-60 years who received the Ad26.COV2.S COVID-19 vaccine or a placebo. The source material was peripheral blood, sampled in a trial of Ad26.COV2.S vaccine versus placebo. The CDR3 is CASTLLGTSYEQYF. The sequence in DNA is TGTGCCAGCACCCTTTTAGGGACAAGCTACGAGCAGTACTTC.